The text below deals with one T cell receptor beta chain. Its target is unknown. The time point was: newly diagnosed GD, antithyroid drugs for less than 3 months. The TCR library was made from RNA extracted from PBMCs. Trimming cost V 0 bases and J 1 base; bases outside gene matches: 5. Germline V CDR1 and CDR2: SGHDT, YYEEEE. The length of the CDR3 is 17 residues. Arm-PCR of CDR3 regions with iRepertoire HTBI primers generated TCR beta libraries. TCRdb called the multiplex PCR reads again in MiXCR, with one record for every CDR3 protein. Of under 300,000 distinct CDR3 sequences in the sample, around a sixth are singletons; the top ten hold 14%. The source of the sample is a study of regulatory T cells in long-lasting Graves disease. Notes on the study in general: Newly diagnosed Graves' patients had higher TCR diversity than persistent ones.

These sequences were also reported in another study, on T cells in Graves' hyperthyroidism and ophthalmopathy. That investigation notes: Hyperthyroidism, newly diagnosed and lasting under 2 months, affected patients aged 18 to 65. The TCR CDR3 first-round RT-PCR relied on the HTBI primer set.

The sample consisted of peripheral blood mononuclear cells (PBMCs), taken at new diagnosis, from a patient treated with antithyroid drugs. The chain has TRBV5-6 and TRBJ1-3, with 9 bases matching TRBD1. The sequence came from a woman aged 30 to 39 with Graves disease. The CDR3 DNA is TGTGCCAGCAGCTTGGGGAACAGGGGGCCGTCTGGAAACACCATATATTTT. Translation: CASSLGNRGPSGNTIYF.